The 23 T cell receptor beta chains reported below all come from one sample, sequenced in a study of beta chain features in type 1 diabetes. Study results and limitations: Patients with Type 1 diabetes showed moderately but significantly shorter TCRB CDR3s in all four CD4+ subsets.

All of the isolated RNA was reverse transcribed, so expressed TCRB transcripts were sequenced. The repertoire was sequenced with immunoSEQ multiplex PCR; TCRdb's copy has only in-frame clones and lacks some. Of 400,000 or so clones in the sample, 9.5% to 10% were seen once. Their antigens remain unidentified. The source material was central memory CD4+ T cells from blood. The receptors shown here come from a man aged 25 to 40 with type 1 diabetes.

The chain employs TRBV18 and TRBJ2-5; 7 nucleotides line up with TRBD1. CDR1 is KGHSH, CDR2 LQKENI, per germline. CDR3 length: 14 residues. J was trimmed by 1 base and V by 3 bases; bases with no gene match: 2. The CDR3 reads CASSPGQFQETQYF. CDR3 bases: TGTGCCAGCTCACCGGGACAGTTCCAAGAGACCCAGTACTTC.

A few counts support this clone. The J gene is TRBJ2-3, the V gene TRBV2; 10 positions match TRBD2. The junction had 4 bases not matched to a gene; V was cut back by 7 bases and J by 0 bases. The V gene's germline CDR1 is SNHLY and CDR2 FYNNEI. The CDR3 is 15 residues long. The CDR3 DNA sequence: TGTGCCAGCATGCCGACTAGCGGGAGCACAGATACGCAGTATTTT. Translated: CASMPTSGSTDTQYF. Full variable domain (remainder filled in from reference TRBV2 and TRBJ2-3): EPEVTQTPSHQVTQMGQEVILRCVPISNHLYFYWYRQILGQKVEFLVSFYNNEISEKSEIFDDQFSVERPDGSNFTLKIRSTKLEDSAMYFCASMPTSGSTDTQYFGPGTRLTVL.

The CDR3 is CASSQGTGRSSGANVLTF. In DNA form, the CDR3 reads TGTGCCAGCAGCCAAGGGACAGGGAGGTCCTCTGGGGCCAACGTCCTGACTTTC. V is TRBV4-2 and J is TRBJ2-6; the match to TRBD1 covers 8 bases. Germline CDR1 and CDR2: LGHNA and YNFKEQ. V trimming: 1 base; J trimming: 0 bases; junction bases outside the gene matches: 5. CDR3 length equals 18 residues.

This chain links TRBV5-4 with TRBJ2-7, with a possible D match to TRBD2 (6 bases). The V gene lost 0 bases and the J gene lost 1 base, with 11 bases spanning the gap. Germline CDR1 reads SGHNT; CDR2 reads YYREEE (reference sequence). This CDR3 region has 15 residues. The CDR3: CASSLELAASYEQYF. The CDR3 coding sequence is TGTGCCAGCAGCTTGGAGTTAGCGGCATCCTACGAGCAGTACTTC.

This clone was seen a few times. DNA for the CDR3: TGCAGCGGGGGGGCAGGGAGCAATGAGCAGTTCTTC. It is translated as CSGGAGSNEQFF. V gene TRBV29-1 combines with J gene TRBJ2-1; D is possibly TRBD1 or TRBD2 (6 bases each). CDR1 SQVTM and CDR2 ANQGSEA come from the germline V gene. V lost 7 bases, J lost 6 bases, and 13 bases lay in between. This CDR3 contains 12 residues.

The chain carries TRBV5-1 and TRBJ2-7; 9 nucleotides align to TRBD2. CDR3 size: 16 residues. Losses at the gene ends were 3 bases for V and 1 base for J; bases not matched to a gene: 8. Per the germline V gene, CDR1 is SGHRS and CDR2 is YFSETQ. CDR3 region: CASSSSRTSVSYEQYF. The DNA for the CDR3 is TGCGCCAGCAGCTCGAGCAGGACTAGCGTTTCCTACGAGCAGTACTTC.

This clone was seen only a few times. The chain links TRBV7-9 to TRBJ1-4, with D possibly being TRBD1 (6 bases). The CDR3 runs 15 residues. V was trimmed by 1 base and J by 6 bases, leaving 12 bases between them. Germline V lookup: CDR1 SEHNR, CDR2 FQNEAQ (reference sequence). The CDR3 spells CASSLGQVEDEKLFF. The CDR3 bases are TGTGCCAGCAGCTTAGGACAGGTTGAAGATGAAAAACTGTTTTTT.

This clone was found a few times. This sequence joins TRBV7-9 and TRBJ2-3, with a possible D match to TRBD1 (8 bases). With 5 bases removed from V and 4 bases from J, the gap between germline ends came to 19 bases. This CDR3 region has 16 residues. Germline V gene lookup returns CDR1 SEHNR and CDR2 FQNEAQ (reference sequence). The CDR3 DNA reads TGTGCCAGCAGCCCCACAGGGGGGGGTGGCGCAGATACGCAGTATTTT. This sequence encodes CASSPTGGGGADTQYF.

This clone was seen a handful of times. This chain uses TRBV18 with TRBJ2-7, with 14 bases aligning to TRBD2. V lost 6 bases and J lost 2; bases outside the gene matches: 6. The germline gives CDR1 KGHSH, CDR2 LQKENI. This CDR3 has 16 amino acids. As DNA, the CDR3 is TGTGCCAGCTCGCTCTCGGGACTAGCGGGGGCCTACGAGCAGTACTTC. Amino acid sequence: CASSLSGLAGAYEQYF.

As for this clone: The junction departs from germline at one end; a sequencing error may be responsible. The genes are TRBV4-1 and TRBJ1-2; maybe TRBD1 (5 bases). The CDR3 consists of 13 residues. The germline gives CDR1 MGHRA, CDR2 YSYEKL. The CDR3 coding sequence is TGTGCCAGCAGCGAACAGGAAATCTATGGCTACACCTTC. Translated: CASSEQEIYGYTF.

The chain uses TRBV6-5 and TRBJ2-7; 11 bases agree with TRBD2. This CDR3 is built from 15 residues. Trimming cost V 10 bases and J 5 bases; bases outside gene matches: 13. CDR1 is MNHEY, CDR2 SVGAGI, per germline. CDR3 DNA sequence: TGTGCCACCGGGACTAGCGGTAGTTCGGATGACGAGCAGTACTTC. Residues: CATGTSGSSDDEQYF.

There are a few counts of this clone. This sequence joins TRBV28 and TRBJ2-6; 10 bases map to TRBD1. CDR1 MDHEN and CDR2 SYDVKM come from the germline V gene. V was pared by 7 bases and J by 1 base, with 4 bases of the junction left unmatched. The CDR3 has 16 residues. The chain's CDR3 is CASKGDRGSGANVLTF. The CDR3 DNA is TGTGCCAGCAAGGGGGACAGGGGATCTGGGGCCAACGTCCTGACTTTC.

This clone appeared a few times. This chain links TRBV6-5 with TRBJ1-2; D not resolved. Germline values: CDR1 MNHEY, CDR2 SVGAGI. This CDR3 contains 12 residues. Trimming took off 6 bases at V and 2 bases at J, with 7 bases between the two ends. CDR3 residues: CASSPDNYGYTF. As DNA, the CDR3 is TGTGCCAGCAGCCCCGACAACTATGGCTACACCTTC.

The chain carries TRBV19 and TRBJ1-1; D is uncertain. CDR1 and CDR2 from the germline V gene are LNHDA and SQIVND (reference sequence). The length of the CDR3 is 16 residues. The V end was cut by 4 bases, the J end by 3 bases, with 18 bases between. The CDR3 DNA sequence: TGTGCCAGTAGTAGTCATCTGAGGAGCACCCACACTGAAGCTTTCTTT. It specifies CASSSHLRSTHTEAFF.

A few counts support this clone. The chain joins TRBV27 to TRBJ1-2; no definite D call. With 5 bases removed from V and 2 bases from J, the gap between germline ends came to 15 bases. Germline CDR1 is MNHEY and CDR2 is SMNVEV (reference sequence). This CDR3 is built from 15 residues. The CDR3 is CASSPVDRTNYGYTF. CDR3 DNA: TGTGCCAGCAGTCCGGTGGATCGGACCAACTATGGCTACACCTTC.

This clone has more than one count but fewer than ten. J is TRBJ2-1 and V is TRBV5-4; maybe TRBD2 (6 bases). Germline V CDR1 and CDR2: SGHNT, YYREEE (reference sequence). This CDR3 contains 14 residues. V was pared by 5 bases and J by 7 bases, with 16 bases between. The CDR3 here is CASSSGTPSNEQFF. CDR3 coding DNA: TGTGCCAGCAGTTCCGGGACTCCATCTAATGAGCAGTTCTTC.

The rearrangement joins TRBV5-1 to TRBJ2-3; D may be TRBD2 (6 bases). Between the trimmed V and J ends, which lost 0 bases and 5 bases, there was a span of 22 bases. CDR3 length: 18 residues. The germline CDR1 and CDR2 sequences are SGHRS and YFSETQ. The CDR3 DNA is TGCGCCAGCAGCTTGGCCACGGGGTCGCGGGATGCTAGAGATACGCAGTATTTT. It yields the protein CASSLATGSRDARDTQYF.

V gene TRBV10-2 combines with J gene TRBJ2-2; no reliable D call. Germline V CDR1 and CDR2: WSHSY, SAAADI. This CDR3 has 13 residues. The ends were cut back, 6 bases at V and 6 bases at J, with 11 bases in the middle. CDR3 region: CASRLIRAGELFF. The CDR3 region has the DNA TGCGCCAGCAGGCTTATCCGGGCCGGGGAGCTGTTTTTT.

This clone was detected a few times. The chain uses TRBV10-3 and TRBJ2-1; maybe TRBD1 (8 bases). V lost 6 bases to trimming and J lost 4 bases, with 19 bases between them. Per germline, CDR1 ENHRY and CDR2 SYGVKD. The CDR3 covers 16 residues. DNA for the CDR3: TGTGCCATCAGCCCCCAGGGGGCTAGCGGATACAATGAGCAGTTCTTC. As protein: CAISPQGASGYNEQFF.

The CDR3 protein is CASSIVTAGGAYNEQFF. In nucleotides, the CDR3 is TGTGCCAGTAGTATAGTTACCGCGGGAGGAGCTTACAATGAGCAGTTCTTC. The genes are TRBV19 and TRBJ2-1; 8 nucleotides line up with TRBD2. The CDR3 runs 17 residues. Trimming took 1 base from V and 4 from J; bases not matched to a gene: 9. Germline CDR1 reads LNHDA; CDR2 reads SQIVND (reference sequence).

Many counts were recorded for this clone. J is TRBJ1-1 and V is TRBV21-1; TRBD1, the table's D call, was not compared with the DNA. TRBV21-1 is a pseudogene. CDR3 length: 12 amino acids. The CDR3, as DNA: TGTGCCAGGGGACAACGGCACACTGAAGCTTTCTTT. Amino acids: CARGQRHTEAFF.

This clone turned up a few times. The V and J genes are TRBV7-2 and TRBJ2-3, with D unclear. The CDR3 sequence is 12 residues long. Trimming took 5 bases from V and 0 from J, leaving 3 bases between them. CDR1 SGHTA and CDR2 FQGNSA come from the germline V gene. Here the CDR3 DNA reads TGTGCCAGCAGCCCAAGCACAGATACGCAGTATTTT. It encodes CASSPSTDTQYF. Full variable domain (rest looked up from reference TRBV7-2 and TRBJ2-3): GAGVSQSPSNKVTEKGKDVELRCDPISGHTALYWYRQSLGQGLEFLIYFQGNSAPDKSGLPSDRFSAERTGGSVSTLTIQRTQQEDSAVYLCASSPSTDTQYFGPGTRLTVL.

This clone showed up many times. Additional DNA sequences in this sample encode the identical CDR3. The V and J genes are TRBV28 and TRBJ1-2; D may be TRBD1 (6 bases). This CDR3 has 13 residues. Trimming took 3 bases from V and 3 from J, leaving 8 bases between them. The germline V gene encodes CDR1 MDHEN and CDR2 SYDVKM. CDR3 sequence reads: CASSLGGHYGYTF. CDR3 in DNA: TGTGCCAGCAGTTTGGGGGGGCACTATGGCTACACCTTC.